This T cell receptor (beta chain) originates from a study of T cell therapy after organ transplantation. The overall study: Therapy products were autologous CMV-specific T cells, peptide-expanded for roughly 2 weeks. Long-term post-therapy blood was drawn 20 to 29 weeks after therapy ended.

Note on this clone: What it binds is unknown.

Some clones are missing from TCRdb's copy, which holds only in-frame ones; the method was immunoSEQ multiplex PCR. The data hold some 17,000 clones, with 85% to 90% observed a single time. Time point noted: 20-29 weeks after completion of therapy. Trimming took off 2 bases at V and 6 bases at J, with 21 bases between the two ends. The CDR3 loop spans 17 amino acids. CDR1 MNHNS and CDR2 SASEGT come from the germline V gene. Study-level points and caveats: Few nonresponder expansions may reflect low coverage from poor CD8+ yield.

The chain joins TRBV6-1 to TRBJ2-3; D is tentatively TRBD1 or TRBD2 (5 bases each). This TCR was sampled from a human patient who had received a solid organ transplant and had CMV disease. The graft donor may account for some of the T cells. The sample in question was CD8+ T cells from blood, obtained after autologous CMV-specific T cell therapy. The CDR3 here is CASSESNLVTEGDTQYF. CDR3 nucleotide sequence: TGTGCCAGCAGTGAATCTAATCTCGTGACCGAGGGGGATACGCAGTATTTT.